The present T cell receptor (beta chain) was sequenced within a study of blood T cell repertoires in COVID-19. The overall study: The United States, Italy and Spain were the sources of the acute and convalescent COVID-19 samples. The cDNA or gDNA used as material had been derived from T cells, B-cell-depleted T cells, or PBMCs.

This CDR3 is built from 17 residues. V lost 1 base, J lost 7 bases, and 21 bases lay in between. The germline CDR1 and CDR2 sequences are SGHDT and YYEEEE. Patients from Seattle were sampled longitudinally, starting during active infection. Authors' methods: Reference gene primer amplification yielded estimated nucleated cell counts. Clones were sequenced by immunoSEQ multiplex PCR, and TCRdb holds only the in-frame ones, with some missing. V, J and clone size derive from that table, while D and trimming were established from the DNA sequence. Here the sample spans roughly 410,000 clones, 75% to 90% being singletons.

The sample taken for sequencing was peripheral blood. This chain connects TRBV5-6 to TRBJ2-1; D is perhaps TRBD2 (6 bases). This receptor was obtained from a woman aged 40 to 50 with COVID-19, enrolled during active disease. The CDR3 nucleotides read TGTGCCAGCAGCTTGAGGACTATGGGTTGGGAGCGGAATGAGCAGTTCTTC. Its protein is CASSLRTMGWERNEQFF.